The clone carrying this T cell receptor (beta chain) has only one observation. Method: immunoSEQ multiplex PCR; TCRdb's copy keeps in-frame clones and lacks some. The data show roughly 57,000 clones, with nearly 90% seen just once and roughly 2.6% held by the top ten. Germline V CDR1 and CDR2: WSHSY, SAAADI. The CDR3 is 16 amino acids. The V segment lost 7 bases and the J segment 6 bases; nucleotides outside the gene matches: 13. The data were obtained in a study of T cell changes during pregnancy in multiple sclerosis. The sample in question was peripheral blood, obtained in the first trimester of pregnancy. This clonotype was obtained from a female donor with multiple sclerosis, enrolled in a pregnancy study. The V and J genes are TRBV10-2 and TRBJ1-5; 9 bases are shared with TRBD1. CDR3 amino acids: CASMKTRQGDVQPQHF. The CDR3 bases are TGCGCCAGCATGAAAACCCGACAGGGGGACGTTCAGCCCCAGCATTTT.